A single sample gave rise to the 9 T cell receptor beta chains below, sequenced in a study of T cell changes during pregnancy in multiple sclerosis. Sequencing used immunoSEQ multiplex PCR; TCRdb keeps in-frame clones, though not all of them. This table holds approximately 58,000 clones, roughly 89% found once. Sequenced here: peripheral blood, sampled in the second trimester of pregnancy. All receptors derive from a female donor with multiple sclerosis, enrolled in a pregnancy study.

This clone was counted a single time. The chain combines TRBV10-2 with TRBJ2-6; the D gene is possibly TRBD1 (6 bases). CDR1 and CDR2 (germline): WSHSY, SAAADI. The CDR3 runs 16 residues. V was pared by 6 bases and J by 0 bases, with 12 bases between. The CDR3 here is CASRYQGGSGANVLTF. CDR3 DNA sequence: TGCGCCAGCAGATATCAAGGGGGCTCTGGGGCCAACGTCCTGACTTTC.

This clone was detected once. The chain uses TRBV28 and TRBJ1-1; TRBD1 aligns across 8 bases. Trimming removed 5 bases from V and 5 bases from J; junction bases left unmatched: 7. The CDR3 is 14 amino acids. Germline assignment: CDR1 MDHEN and CDR2 SYDVKM. CDR3 protein: CASSPRTGRTEAFF. In nucleotides, the CDR3 is TGTGCCAGCAGTCCCAGGACAGGGAGGACTGAAGCTTTCTTT. Using reference TRBV28 and TRBJ1-1 for the parts outside the CDR3, the full variable domain is DVKVTQSSRYLVKRTGEKVFLECVQDMDHENMFWYRQDPGLGLRLIYFSYDVKMKEKGDIPEGYSVSREKKERFSLILESASTNQTSMYLCASSPRTGRTEAFFGQGTRLTVV.

The chain carries TRBV2 and TRBJ1-2, with D possibly being TRBD1 (6 bases). This CDR3 has 14 amino acids. Trimming took off 5 bases at V and 3 bases at J, with 13 bases between the two ends. The V gene's germline CDR1 is SNHLY and CDR2 FYNNEI. The CDR3 region has the DNA TGTGCCAGCAGTTCACAGGGTATGGACTATGGCTACACCTTC. This codes for CASSSQGMDYGYTF.

V is TRBV19 and J is TRBJ2-7, with 8 bases matching TRBD1. This CDR3 spans 14 amino acids. The ends lost 5 bases at V and 4 bases at J; junction bases unmatched: 7. Per germline, CDR1 LNHDA and CDR2 SQIVND (reference sequence). CDR3 amino acids: CASSSDRGRYEQYF. CDR3 coding DNA: TGTGCCAGTAGTTCAGACAGGGGCAGGTACGAGCAGTACTTC.

The V and J genes are TRBV2 and TRBJ2-1, with D possibly TRBD2 on 5 matching bases. The CDR3 spans 14 residues. Germline values: CDR1 SNHLY, CDR2 FYNNEI. V was clipped by 6 bases and J by 7 bases, with 16 bases between them. CDR3 in DNA: TGTGCCAGCAGCCGCGAGGAGGTTGGGAATGAGCAGTTCTTC. Protein sequence: CASSREEVGNEQFF.

The V call is TRBV4-2, the J call TRBJ2-7, with TRBD2 matching over 8 bases. Looked up from germline, CDR1 is LGHNA and CDR2 is YNFKEQ. The V and J ends lost 0 bases and 1 base, in that order; junction bases with no gene match: 5. The CDR3 has 16 amino acids. CDR3 coding DNA: TGTGCCAGCAGCCAAGATCAGGCGGGGGGATCCTACGAGCAGTACTTC. Residues: CASSQDQAGGSYEQYF.

This clone was seen just once. The chain has TRBV11-2 and TRBJ2-7; tentatively, D is TRBD2 (5 bases). CDR1 is SGHAT, CDR2 FQNNGV, per germline. V was clipped by 4 bases and J by 2 bases, with 9 bases between them. CDR3 length: 13 amino acids. The CDR3 region is CASSSGNTYEQYF. The DNA for the CDR3 is TGTGCCAGCAGCTCCGGGAACACCTACGAGCAGTACTTC.

This sequence joins TRBV4-2 and TRBJ1-2, with a possible D match to TRBD1 (6 bases). V was trimmed by 1 base and J by 4 bases, leaving 13 bases between them. Germline CDR1 and CDR2: LGHNA and YNFKEQ. The CDR3 runs 15 residues. As DNA, the CDR3 is TGTGCCAGCAGCCAAGGAACGCAGGGGACCTATGGCTACACCTTC. It is translated as CASSQGTQGTYGYTF.

This chain links TRBV10-3 with TRBJ2-2; 8 bases map to TRBD2. The germline V gene encodes CDR1 ENHRY and CDR2 SYGVKD. The CDR3 loop spans 13 amino acids. The V gene end was trimmed by 6 bases and the J gene end by 7 bases; junction bases not matched to a gene: 4. The CDR3 coding sequence is TGTGCCATCAGGGGACTAGTGGGCGGGGAGCTGTTTTTT. Its protein is CAIRGLVGGELFF.